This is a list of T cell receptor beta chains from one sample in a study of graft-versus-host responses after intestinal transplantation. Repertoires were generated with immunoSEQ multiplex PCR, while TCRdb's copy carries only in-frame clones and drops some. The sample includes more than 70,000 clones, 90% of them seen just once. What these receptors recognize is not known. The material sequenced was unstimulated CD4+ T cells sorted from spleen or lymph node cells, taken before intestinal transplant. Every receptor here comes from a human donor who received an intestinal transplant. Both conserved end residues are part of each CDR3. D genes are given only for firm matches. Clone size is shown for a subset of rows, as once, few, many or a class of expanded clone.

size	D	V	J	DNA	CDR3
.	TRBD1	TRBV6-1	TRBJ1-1	TGTGCCAGCAGTGAAGGTAGGACAGGGGGATGGGGCACTGAAGCTTTCTTT	CASSEGRTGGWGTEAFF
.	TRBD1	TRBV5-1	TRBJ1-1	TGCGCCAGCAGCCGACAGGGGGCGAACACTGAAGCTTTCTTT	CASSRQGANTEAFF
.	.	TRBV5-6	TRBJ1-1	TGTGCCAGCAGCTTGCTGGGGGGGGTCGGCGACACTGAAGCTTTCTTT	CASSLLGGVGDTEAFF
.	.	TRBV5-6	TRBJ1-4	TGTGCCAGCAGCTTATTTGGGGGGGCGGAAGAAAAACTGTTTTTT	CASSLFGGAEEKLFF
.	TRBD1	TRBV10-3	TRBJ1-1	TGTGCCATCAGTGAGACCTCTACAGGGGGCACTGAAGCTTTCTTT	CAISETSTGGTEAFF
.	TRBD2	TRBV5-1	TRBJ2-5	TGCGCCAGCAGCTTGGTTAGTAGCGGGGGGCAAGAGACCCAGTACTTC	CASSLVSSGGQETQYF
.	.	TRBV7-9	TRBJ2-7	TGTGCCAGCAGCTTTTGGAGCTCCTACGAGCAGTACTTC	CASSFWSSYEQYF
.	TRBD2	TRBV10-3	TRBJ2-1	TGTGCCATCATGGGGGGGTCCTACAATGAGCAGTTCTTC	CAIMGGSYNEQFF
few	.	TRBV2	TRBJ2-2	TGTGCCAGCACCCAGGCGCCGAACACCGGGGAGCTGTTTTTT	CASTQAPNTGELFF
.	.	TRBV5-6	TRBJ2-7	TGTGCCAGCAGCTGGACACCTGTTACTAACTACGAGCAGTACTTC	CASSWTPVTNYEQYF
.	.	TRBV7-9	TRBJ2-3	TGTGCCAGCAGCTATAGCGGAGATACGCAGTATTTT	CASSYSGDTQYF
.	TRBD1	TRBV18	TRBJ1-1	TGTGCCAGCTCACCAGGGACAGCCCTCATGAACACTGAAGCTTTCTTT	CASSPGTALMNTEAFF
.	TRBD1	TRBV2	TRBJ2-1	TGTGCCAGCAGTCGCGGGACAGGGGGCAACGTATTCTACAATGAGCAGTTCTTC	CASSRGTGGNVFYNEQFF
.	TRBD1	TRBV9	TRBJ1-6	TGTGCCAGCAGCCCCGAGGGGGCCCTAACTTCACCCCTCCACTTT	CASSPEGALTSPLHF
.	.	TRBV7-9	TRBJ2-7	TGTGCCAGCAGCTCTCAGGGGTACGAGCAGTACTTC	CASSSQGYEQYF
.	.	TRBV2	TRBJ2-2	TGTGCCAGCAGGAATCAGAGGACCGGGGAGCTGTTTTTT	CASRNQRTGELFF
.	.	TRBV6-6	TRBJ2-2	TGTGCCAGCAGTCTGGGCCAGACCGGGGAGCTGTTTTTT	CASSLGQTGELFF
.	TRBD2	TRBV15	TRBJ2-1	TGTGCCACCAGCAGGGGAGGGTACAATGAGCAGTTCTTC	CATSRGGYNEQFF
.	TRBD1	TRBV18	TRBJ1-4	TGTGCCAGCTCACCGCGACAGGGGACGGCGGGGGAAAAACTGTTTTTT	CASSPRQGTAGEKLFF
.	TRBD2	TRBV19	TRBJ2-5	TGTGCCAGTAGTTCAGCGGGAAAGACCCAGTACTTC	CASSSAGKTQYF
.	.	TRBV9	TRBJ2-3	TGTGCCAGCAGCGTACCGGCTAGCGTTACTAGCACAGATACGCAGTATTTT	CASSVPASVTSTDTQYF
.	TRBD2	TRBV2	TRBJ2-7	TGTGCCAGCACCTTCTCTAGCGGGGGCTTCTACGAGCAGTACTTC	CASTFSSGGFYEQYF
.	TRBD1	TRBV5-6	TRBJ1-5	TGTGCCAGCAGCAACACAGGGGACAATCAGCCCCAGCATTTT	CASSNTGDNQPQHF
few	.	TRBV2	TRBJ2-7	TGTGCCAGCAACAACAGGGGGGGTGCCTACGAGCAGTACTTC	CASNNRGGAYEQYF
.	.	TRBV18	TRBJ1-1	TGTGCCAGCTCACCACCGTCTTTGAACACTGAAGCTTTCTTT	CASSPPSLNTEAFF
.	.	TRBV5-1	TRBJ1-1	TGCGCCAGCAGCCCGGGAGACACTGAAGCTTTCTTT	CASSPGDTEAFF
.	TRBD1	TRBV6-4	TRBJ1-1	TGTGCCAGCATGAGGGACAGCGATATGAACACTGAAGCTTTCTTT	CASMRDSDMNTEAFF
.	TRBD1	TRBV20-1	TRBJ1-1	TGCAGTGCTCCGGACAGGGCTGAAGCTTTCTTT	CSAPDRAEAFF
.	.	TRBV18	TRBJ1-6	TGTGCCAGCTCACCTGACAGGAACTTCCCCCTCCACTTT	CASSPDRNFPLHF
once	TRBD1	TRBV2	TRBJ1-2	TGTGCCAGTTCCGGGACAGGGGAGGGCTACACCTTC	CASSGTGEGYTF
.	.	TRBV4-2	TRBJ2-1	TGTGCCAGCTCGGACTCCAGCTCCTACAATGAGCAGTTCTTC	CASSDSSSYNEQFF
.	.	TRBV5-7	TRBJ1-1	TGTGCCAGCAGCTTGGCGACAGAAGCTTTCTTT	CASSLATEAFF
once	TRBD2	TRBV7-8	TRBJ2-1	TGTGCCAGCAGCTTCTCCGGGACTATCAACAATGAGCAGTTCTTC	CASSFSGTINNEQFF
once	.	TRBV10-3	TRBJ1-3	TGTGCCATCCTTGACAGGCGAGTCTCTGGAAACACCATATATTTT	CAILDRRVSGNTIYF
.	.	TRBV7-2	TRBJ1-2	TGTGCCAGCAGCTTAGGAGGGAACTATGGCTACACCTTC	CASSLGGNYGYTF
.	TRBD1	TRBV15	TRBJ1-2	TGTGCCACCAGCACACCGCGGCTCAGGGGGGCAAACTATGGCTACACCTTC	CATSTPRLRGANYGYTF
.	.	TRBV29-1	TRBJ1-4	TGCAGCGGGAAAATGACAGGCGCTAATGAAAAACTGTTTTTT	CSGKMTGANEKLFF
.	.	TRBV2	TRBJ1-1	TGTGCCAGCACCCAGACAGCGAACACTGAAGCTTTCTTT	CASTQTANTEAFF
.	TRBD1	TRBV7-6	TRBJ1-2	TGTGCCAGCAGCCAACAGGGGTATGGCTACACCTTC	CASSQQGYGYTF
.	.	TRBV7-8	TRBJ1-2	TGTGCCAGCAGCACCGACCCAACCTTGGGCGGCTACACCTTC	CASSTDPTLGGYTF
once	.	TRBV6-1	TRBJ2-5	TGTGCCAGCAGCTTTGGGAGGTCGGAGACCCAGTACTTC	CASSFGRSETQYF
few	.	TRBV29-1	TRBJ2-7	TGCAGCGTTGGGGAGACCTACGAGCAGTACTTC	CSVGETYEQYF
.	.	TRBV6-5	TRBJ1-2	TGTGCCAGCAGTTACCGACAGGCCTTCTATGGCTACACCTTC	CASSYRQAFYGYTF
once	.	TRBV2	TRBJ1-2	TGTGCCAGCACCCCCCGGAGGGGCAGGGAAGCCTATGGCTACACCTTC	CASTPRRGREAYGYTF
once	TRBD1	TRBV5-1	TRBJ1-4	TGCGCCAGCAGCCCCGGACAGGTTCCTAATGAAAAACTGTTTTTT	CASSPGQVPNEKLFF
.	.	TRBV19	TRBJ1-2	TGTGCCAGTAGGATCCAGGGTAACCGCTATGGCTACACCTTC	CASRIQGNRYGYTF
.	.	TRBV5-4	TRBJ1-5	TGTGCCAGCAGCTTTAATAGCAATCAGCCCCAGCATTTT	CASSFNSNQPQHF
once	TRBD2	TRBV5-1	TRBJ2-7	TGCGCCAGCAGCTTGGAGCGGGGACCCTACGAGCAGTACTTC	CASSLERGPYEQYF
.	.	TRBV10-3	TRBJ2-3	TGTGCCTGTGCGGGGGCCACAGATACGCAGTATTTT	CACAGATDTQYF
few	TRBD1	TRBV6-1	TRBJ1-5	TGTGCCAGCAGTGAAGGGACAGGGTATGTTCAGCCCCAGCATTTT	CASSEGTGYVQPQHF
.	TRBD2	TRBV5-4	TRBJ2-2	TGTGCCAGCAGCCGCGGGGGGAACTTGAACACCGGGGAGCTGTTTTTT	CASSRGGNLNTGELFF
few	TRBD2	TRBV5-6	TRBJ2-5	TGTGCCAGCAGCTTGAGGACTAGCTTCCAAGAGACCCAGTACTTC	CASSLRTSFQETQYF